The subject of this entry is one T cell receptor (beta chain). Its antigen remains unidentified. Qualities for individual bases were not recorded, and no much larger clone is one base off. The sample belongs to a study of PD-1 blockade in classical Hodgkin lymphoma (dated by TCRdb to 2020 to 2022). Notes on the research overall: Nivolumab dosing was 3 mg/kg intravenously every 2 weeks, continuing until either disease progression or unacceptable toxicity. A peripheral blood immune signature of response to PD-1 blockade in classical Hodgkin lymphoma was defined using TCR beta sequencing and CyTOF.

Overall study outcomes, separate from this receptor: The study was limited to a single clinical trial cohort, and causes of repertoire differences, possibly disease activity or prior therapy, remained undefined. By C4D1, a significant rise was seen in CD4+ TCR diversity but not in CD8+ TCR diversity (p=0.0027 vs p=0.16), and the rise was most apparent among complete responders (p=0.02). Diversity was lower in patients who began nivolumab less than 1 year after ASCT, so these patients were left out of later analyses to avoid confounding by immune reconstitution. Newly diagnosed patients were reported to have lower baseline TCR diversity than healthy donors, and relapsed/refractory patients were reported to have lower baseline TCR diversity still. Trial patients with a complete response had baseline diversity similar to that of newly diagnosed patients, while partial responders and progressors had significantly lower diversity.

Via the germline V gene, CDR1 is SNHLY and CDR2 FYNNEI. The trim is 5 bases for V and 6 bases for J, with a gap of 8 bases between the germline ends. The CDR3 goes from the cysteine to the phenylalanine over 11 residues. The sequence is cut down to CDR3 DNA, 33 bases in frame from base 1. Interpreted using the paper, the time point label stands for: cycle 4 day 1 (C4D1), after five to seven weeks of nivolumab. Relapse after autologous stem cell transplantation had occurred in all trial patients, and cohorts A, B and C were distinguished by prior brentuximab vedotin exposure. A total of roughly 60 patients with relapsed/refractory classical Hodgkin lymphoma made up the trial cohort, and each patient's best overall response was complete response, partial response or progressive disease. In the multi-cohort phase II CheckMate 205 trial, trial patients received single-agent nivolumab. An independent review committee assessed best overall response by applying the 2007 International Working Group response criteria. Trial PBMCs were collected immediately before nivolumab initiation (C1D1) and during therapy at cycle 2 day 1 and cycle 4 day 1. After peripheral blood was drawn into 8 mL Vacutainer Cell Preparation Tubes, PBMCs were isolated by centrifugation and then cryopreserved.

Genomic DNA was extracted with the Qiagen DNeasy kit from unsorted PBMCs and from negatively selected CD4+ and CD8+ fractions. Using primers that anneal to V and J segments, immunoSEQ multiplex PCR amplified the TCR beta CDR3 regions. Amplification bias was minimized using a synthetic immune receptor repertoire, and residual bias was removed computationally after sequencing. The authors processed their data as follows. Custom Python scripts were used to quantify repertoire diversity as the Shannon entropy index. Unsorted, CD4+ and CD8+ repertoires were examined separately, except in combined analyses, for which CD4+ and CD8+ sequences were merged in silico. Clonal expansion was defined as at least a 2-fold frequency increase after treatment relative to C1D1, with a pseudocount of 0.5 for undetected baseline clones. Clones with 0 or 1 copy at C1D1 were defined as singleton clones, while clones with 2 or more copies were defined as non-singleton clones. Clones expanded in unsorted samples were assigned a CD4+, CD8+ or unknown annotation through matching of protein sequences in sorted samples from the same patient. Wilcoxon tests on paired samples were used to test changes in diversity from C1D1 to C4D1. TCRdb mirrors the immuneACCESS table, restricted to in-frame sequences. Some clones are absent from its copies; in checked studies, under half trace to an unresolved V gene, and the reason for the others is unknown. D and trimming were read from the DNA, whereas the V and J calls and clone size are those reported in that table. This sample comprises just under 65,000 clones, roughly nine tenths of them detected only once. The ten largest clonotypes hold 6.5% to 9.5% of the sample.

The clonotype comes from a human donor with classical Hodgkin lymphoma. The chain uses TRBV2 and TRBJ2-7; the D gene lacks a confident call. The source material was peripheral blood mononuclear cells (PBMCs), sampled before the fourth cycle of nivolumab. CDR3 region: CASSPHGEQYF. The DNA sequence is TGTGCCAGCAGTCCCCACGGCGAGCAGTACTTC.